Only a few counts were recorded for the clone carrying this T cell receptor (beta chain). These data originate in a study of T-cell reconstitution after alpha-beta-depleted transplantation in children. Germline lookup yields CDR1 SGHTA and CDR2 FQGNSA. The V end lost 2 bases, the J end lost 6 bases, and 5 bases lay between the germline ends. This CDR3 region has 11 residues. Unique molecular identifiers were built into the TCRbeta library. TCRdb re-called the PCR reads through MiXCR, storing one row per CDR3 protein. Of approximately 500,000 distinct CDR3 sequences in the sample, 25% to 30% were seen once.

The TCR sequence derives from a boy younger than two with Wiskott-Aldrich syndrome, due to receive a stem cell transplant. The source was PBMCs, collected before TCRalphabeta/CD19-depleted stem cell transplant. The V and J genes are TRBV7-2 and TRBJ2-7; D unresolved. In nucleotides, the CDR3 is TGTGCCAGCAGCTTAACCGCCGAGCAGTACTTC. It specifies CASSLTAEQYF.